The 3 T cell receptor beta chains listed next were all sequenced from one sample in a study of blood T cells in healthy people across ages. A J-beta primer mix and a sample-barcoded 5' primer were used in a second PCR of about 6 to 12 cycles. TCRdb itself ran the 5' RACE reads through MiXCR, one entry per CDR3 protein. Of around 2 million distinct CDR3 sequences in the sample, about 39% were seen once. Sequencing was carried out using blood. Receptors originate from a human donor in good health.

This chain uses TRBV5-1 with TRBJ2-1; perhaps TRBD2 as D (5 bases). The ends were cut back, 7 bases at V and 5 bases at J, with 13 bases in the middle. CDR3 length: 13 amino acids. Germline lookup yields CDR1 SGHRS and CDR2 YFSETQ. CDR3 region: CASPGLEDNEQFF. The CDR3 coding sequence is TGCGCCAGCCCCGGACTGGAAGACAATGAGCAGTTCTTC.

In DNA form, the CDR3 reads TGTGCCAGCAGTGAACAGTCTCCAAGGCAAGAGACCCAGTACTTC. Translated, it gives CASSEQSPRQETQYF. The chain couples TRBV25-1 to TRBJ2-4; no definite D call. The assigned J gene may be wrong: the sequence end matches TRBJ2-5 better. The germline V gene has CDR1 MGHDK and CDR2 SYGVNS. CDR3 size: 15 residues.

This clonotype was observed a few times. This chain uses TRBV5-5 with TRBJ1-5, with D possibly TRBD1 on 6 matching bases. CDR1 is SGHKS, CDR2 YYEKEE, per germline (reference sequence). V was cut by 4 bases and J by 3 bases, with 11 bases left in between. The CDR3 loop spans 14 amino acids. Here the CDR3 DNA reads TGTGCCAGCAGCCCACAGGGAGTCAATCAGCCCCAGCATTTT. Translation gives CASSPQGVNQPQHF.